This note documents a single T cell receptor (beta chain) sequence. One base away lies a much larger clone, so this may be a sequencing read error. The data derive from a study of T-cell reconstitution after alpha-beta-depleted transplantation in children. Germline V gives CDR1 ENHRY, CDR2 SYGVKD. The CDR3 sequence is 13 residues long. Preparing the TCRbeta library involved the use of unique molecular identifiers. Via MiXCR, TCRdb re-called the PCR reads, giving one row per CDR3 protein. Found here are 500,000 or so distinct CDR3 sequences, roughly an eighth of them singletons; the top ten hold about 14%.

The V call is TRBV10-3, the J call TRBJ1-1; D ambiguous. The sequence came from a female patient under 10 years old who had a stem cell transplant for aplastic anemia, so the T cells may come from the graft donor. The sequencing used PBMCs, mostly from graft donor cells, collected 180 days after TCRalphabeta/CD19-depleted stem cell transplant. The CDR3 coding sequence is TGTGCCATCAGTGAGTCTACTTACACTGACGCTTTCTTT. Translated: CAISESTYTDAFF.